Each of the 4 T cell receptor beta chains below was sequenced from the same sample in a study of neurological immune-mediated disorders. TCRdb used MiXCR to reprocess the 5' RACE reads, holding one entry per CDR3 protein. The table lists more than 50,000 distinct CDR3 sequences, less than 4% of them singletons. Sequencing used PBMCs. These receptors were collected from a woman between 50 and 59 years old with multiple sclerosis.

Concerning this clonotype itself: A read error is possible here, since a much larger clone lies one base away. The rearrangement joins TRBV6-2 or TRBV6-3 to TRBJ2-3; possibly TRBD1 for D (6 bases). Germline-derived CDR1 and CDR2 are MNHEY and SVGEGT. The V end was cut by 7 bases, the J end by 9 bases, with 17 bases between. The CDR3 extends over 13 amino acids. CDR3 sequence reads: CASIWGTGTTQYF. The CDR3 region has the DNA TGTGCCAGCATATGGGGCACCGGGACAACGCAGTATTTT.

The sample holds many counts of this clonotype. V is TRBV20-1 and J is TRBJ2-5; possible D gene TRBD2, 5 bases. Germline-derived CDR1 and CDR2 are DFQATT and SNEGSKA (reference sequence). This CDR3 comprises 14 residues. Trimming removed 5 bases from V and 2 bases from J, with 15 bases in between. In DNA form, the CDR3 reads TGCAGTGCTTCCTTGGGCGCGGGTCAAGAGACCCAGTACTTC. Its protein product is CSASLGAGQETQYF.

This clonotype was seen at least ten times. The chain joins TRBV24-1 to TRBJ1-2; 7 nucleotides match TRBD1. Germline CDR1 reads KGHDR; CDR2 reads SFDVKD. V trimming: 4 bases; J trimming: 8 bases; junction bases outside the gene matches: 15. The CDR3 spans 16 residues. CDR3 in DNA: TGTGCCACCAGTGAAGCGGGACAGCGCACTGGGGGCGGCTACACCTTC. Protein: CATSEAGQRTGGGYTF.

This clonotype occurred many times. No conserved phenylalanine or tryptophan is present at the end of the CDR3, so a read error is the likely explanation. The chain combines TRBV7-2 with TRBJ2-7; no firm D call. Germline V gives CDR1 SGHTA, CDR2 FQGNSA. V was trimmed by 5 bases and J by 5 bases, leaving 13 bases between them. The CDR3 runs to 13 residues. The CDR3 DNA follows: TGTGCCAGCAGCCCGATAACCGCCCACGAGCAGTACAAC. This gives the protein CASSPITAHEQYN.